The 29 T cell receptor beta chains given below trace back to one sample, sequenced in a study of T cells expressing NK-cell markers. Reprocessing the 5' RACE reads, TCRdb reports a single entry for every CDR3 protein and omits DNA. The sample's table shows 150,000 to 170,000 distinct CDR3 sequences. Sequencing was carried out using blood T cells: a sorted CD56 or NKG2C T cell subset, CD4+ or CD8+ T cells, or bulk PBMC T cells (not recorded which). These receptor sequences come from a woman aged 45 to 65 in good health.

This chain connects TRBV6-2 or TRBV6-3 to TRBJ2-1; the TCRdb D gene call, TRBD1, has no DNA to confirm it. Germline CDR1 and CDR2: MNHEY and SVGEGT. CDR3 length equals 12 residues. CDR3 loop: CASSTGYSEQFF.

The rearrangement uses TRBV7-9 and TRBJ1-1. CDR1 and CDR2 from the germline V gene are SEHNR and FQNEAQ (reference sequence). This CDR3 contains 12 residues. Here the CDR3 reads CASEVRYTEAFF.

This rearrangement joins TRBV4-1 to TRBJ2-2; no DNA is available, so the TRBD2 call from TCRdb remains unchecked. Per germline, CDR1 MGHRA and CDR2 YSYEKL. The CDR3 covers 15 residues. The chain's CDR3 is CASKLTLAGAGELFF.

This chain's CDR3 is CASSAWTGTEAFF. The chain links TRBV5-1 to TRBJ1-1; lacking DNA, the TRBD1 call made by TCRdb goes unchecked. The CDR3 covers 13 residues. Germline V CDR1 and CDR2: SGHRS, YFSETQ.

V and J are TRBV7-9 and TRBJ2-1; TCRdb lists TRBD2, though no DNA is available to test this call. This CDR3 contains 11 residues. The germline V gene encodes CDR1 SEHNR and CDR2 FQNEAQ (reference sequence). The CDR3: CASSYAGEQFF.

The chain has TRBV12-3 or TRBV12-4 and TRBJ1-1; checking the TCRdb D call of TRBD1 is not possible without DNA. This CDR3 comprises 14 residues. The CDR3 is CASRGTGIRTEAFF.

The CDR3: CASSIGGRVNTGELFF. The chain recombines TRBV5-6 with TRBJ2-2; the D call from TCRdb, TRBD2, cannot be confirmed without DNA. The CDR3 is 16 amino acids. Germline CDR1 reads SGHDT; CDR2 reads YYEEEE.

The chain has TRBV5-1 and TRBJ2-1; the D call of TRBD2 rests on TCRdb alone, since no DNA is present to check it. The germline gives CDR1 SGHRS, CDR2 YFSETQ. This CDR3 contains 16 residues. CDR3 region: CASSPPTSGLYNEQFF. The whole variable domain, filled in from reference TRBV5-1 and TRBJ2-1, reads KAGVTQTPRYLIKTRGQQVTLSCSPISGHRSVSWYQQTPGQGLQFLFEYFSETQRNKGNFPGRFSGRQFSNSRSEMNVSTLELGDSALYLCASSPPTSGLYNEQFFGPGTRLTVL.

This chain joins TRBV12-5 and TRBJ2-1; the D call from TCRdb, TRBD1, cannot be confirmed without DNA. The CDR3 consists of 11 residues. Per germline, CDR1 LGHNT and CDR2 FRNRAP. The CDR3 is CASWRGNEQFF.

The chain combines TRBV5-1 with TRBJ1-1. This CDR3 is built from 12 residues. Germline loops: CDR1 SGHRS, CDR2 YFSETQ. CDR3: CASRLADTEAFF.

The V call is TRBV5-4, the J call TRBJ1-6; TCRdb lists TRBD1, though no DNA is available to test this call. From germline, CDR1 is SGHNT and CDR2 YYREEE (reference sequence). CDR3 size: 17 residues. The CDR3: CASSSTIGQGYNSPLHF.

The V call is TRBV7-9, the J call TRBJ2-5; absent DNA, TCRdb's TRBD2 call cannot be checked. Germline values: CDR1 SEHNR, CDR2 FQNEAQ (reference sequence). This CDR3 is built from 13 residues. CDR3 in amino acids: CASSLGGKETQYF.

The genes are TRBV2 and TRBJ2-1; TCRdb calls TRBD2, which cannot be checked without DNA. Germline lookup yields CDR1 SNHLY and CDR2 FYNNEI. The CDR3 is 14 amino acids. The CDR3 spells CASRGVSGHNEQFF.

The chain links TRBV12-3 or TRBV12-4 to TRBJ2-1. This CDR3 region has 13 residues. The CDR3 sequence: CASSLVNDNEQFF.

The chain recombines TRBV12-5 with TRBJ1-5; the TCRdb call, TRBD1, lacks DNA for checking. The CDR3 runs to 18 residues. CDR1 is LGHNT, CDR2 FRNRAP, per germline. The CDR3 sequence is CASGLDRDRDSSNQPQHF.

The V call is TRBV13, the J call TRBJ2-3; the TCRdb D gene call, TRBD2, has no DNA to confirm it. Germline CDR1 PRHDT, CDR2 FYEKMQ (reference sequence). The CDR3 length is 16 residues. This chain's CDR3 is CASSFLAGGPGDTQYF.

The rearrangement links TRBV3-1 to TRBJ2-1; TCRdb reports TRBD2, a call that lacks DNA to check it against. The V gene's germline CDR1 is LGHDT and CDR2 YNNKEL (reference sequence). The CDR3 spans 15 residues. The CDR3 loop reads CASSTGGPGYNEQFF.

The V and J genes are TRBV27 and TRBJ2-7; the D gene TCRdb calls, TRBD1, cannot be checked with no DNA. The CDR3 loop spans 15 amino acids. The germline gives CDR1 MNHEY, CDR2 SMNVEV (reference sequence). This CDR3 is CASSLWGQGSYEQYF.

The chain recombines TRBV27 with TRBJ2-7; TCRdb's D gene call, TRBD1, goes unchecked for lack of DNA. This CDR3 has 14 amino acids. The germline V gene has CDR1 MNHEY and CDR2 SMNVEV (reference sequence). The CDR3 loop is CASSPGTRGYEQYF.

This rearrangement joins TRBV9 to TRBJ2-3; TCRdb's D gene call, TRBD1, goes unchecked for lack of DNA. This CDR3 region has 15 residues. Germline CDR1 SGDLS, CDR2 YYNGEE. The chain's CDR3 is CASSSDRGQGDTQYF.

The chain's CDR3 is CASSHLAGGPGNEQFF. The chain has TRBV14 and TRBJ2-1; with no DNA, the TCRdb D assignment of TRBD2 cannot be verified. In germline, CDR1 is SGHDN, CDR2 FVKESK. The CDR3 is 16 amino acids.

CDR3 amino acids: CASSYTGTGGYEQYF. The gene calls are TRBV6-5 and TRBJ2-7; there is no DNA to check the TCRdb D call of TRBD1. The CDR3 covers 15 residues. Germline V lookup: CDR1 MNHEY, CDR2 SVGAGI.

The chain has TRBV12-3 or TRBV12-4 and TRBJ2-1. This CDR3 contains 16 residues. CDR3 sequence: CASSSFELTPYNEQFF.

The chain uses TRBV27 and TRBJ2-4; TCRdb calls TRBD2, which cannot be checked without DNA. Germline CDR1 MNHEY, CDR2 SMNVEV (reference sequence). This CDR3 comprises 14 residues. CDR3 sequence: CASSNIAGENIQYF.

The chain has TRBV20-1 and TRBJ2-6; as DNA is missing, the TRBD1 call by TCRdb cannot be tested. The CDR3 is made up of 15 amino acids. CDR1 and CDR2 (germline): DFQATT, SNEGSKA (reference sequence). CDR3 loop: CSARRQGYGANVLTF.

The chain couples TRBV11-1 to TRBJ2-7; TCRdb's D call of TRBD2 is untestable without DNA. The CDR3 covers 15 residues. Germline V gene sequence: CDR1 SGHAT, CDR2 FQDESV (reference sequence). The CDR3 region is CASSSGGDSSYEQYF.

The V call is TRBV5-6, the J call TRBJ1-4; the TCRdb D gene call, TRBD1, has no DNA to confirm it. CDR1 is SGHDT and CDR2 is YYEEEE in the germline V gene. This CDR3 has 15 amino acids. CDR3 sequence reads: CASSHTGTGPEKLFF.

The V call is TRBV4-2, the J call TRBJ2-3; lacking DNA, the TRBD2 call made by TCRdb goes unchecked. Per the germline V gene, CDR1 is LGHNA and CDR2 is YNFKEQ. The CDR3 is made up of 20 amino acids. Here the CDR3 reads CASSQYPPGTSGERADTQYF.

The gene calls are TRBV19 and TRBJ2-1. CDR1 LNHDA and CDR2 SQIVND come from the germline V gene (reference sequence). The CDR3 covers 15 residues. CDR3: CASSPFISSYNEQFF. Full variable domain (rest looked up from reference TRBV19 and TRBJ2-1): DGGITQSPKYLFRKEGQNVTLSCEQNLNHDAMYWYRQDPGQGLRLIYYSQIVNDFQKGDIAEGYSVSREKKESFPLTVTSAQKNPTAFYLCASSPFISSYNEQFFGPGTRLTVL.